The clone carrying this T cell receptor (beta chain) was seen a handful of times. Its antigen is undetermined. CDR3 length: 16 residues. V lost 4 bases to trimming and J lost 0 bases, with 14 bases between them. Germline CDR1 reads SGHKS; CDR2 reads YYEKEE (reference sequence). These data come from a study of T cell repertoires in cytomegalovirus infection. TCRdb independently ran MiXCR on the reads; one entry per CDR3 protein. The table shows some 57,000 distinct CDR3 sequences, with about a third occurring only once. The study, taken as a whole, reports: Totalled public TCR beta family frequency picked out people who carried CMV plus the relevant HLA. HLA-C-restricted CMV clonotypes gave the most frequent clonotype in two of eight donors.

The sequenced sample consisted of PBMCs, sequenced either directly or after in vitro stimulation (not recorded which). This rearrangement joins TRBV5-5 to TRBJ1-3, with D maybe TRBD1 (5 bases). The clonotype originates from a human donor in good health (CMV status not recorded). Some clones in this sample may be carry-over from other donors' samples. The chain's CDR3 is CASSPGYYGSGNTIYF. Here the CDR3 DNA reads TGTGCCAGCAGCCCAGGGTATTATGGCTCTGGAAACACCATATATTTT.